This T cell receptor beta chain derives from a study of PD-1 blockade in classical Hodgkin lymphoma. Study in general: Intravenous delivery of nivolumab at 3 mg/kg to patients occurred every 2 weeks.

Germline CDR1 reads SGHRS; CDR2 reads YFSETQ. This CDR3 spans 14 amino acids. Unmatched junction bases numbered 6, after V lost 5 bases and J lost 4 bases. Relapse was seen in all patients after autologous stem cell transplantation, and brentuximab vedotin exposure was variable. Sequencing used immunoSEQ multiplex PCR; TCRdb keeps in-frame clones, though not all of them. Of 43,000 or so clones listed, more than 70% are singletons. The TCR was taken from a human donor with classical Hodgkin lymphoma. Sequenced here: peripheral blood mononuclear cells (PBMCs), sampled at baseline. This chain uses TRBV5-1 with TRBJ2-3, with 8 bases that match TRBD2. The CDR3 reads CASSSQREPDTQYF. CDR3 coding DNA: TGCGCCAGCAGTTCTCAGCGGGAGCCAGATACGCAGTATTTT.